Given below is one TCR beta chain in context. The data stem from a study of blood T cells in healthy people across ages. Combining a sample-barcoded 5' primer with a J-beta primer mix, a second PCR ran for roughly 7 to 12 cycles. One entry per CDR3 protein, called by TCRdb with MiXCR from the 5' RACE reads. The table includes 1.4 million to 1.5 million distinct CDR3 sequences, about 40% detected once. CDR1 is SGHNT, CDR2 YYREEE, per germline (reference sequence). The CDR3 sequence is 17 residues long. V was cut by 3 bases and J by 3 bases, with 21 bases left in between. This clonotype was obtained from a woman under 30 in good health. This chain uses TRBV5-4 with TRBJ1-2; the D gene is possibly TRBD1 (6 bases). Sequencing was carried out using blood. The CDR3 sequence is CASSSGGGRNNDYGYTF. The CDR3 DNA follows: TGTGCCAGCAGCTCCGGCGGGGGCCGCAATAACGACTATGGCTACACCTTC.